A selection of T cell receptor beta chains follows, all from one sample in a study of cytomegalovirus exposure and HLA in healthy donors. The assay was immunoSEQ multiplex PCR, and TCRdb's table has in-frame clones only and misses some. Among roughly 150,000 clones listed, 65% to 85% were seen once. Specimen: PBMCs. These receptors were taken from a male donor in good health and CMV-seronegative. Each CDR3 is given with its conserved first and last residue. Each record gives: clone size, J gene, D gene, V gene, CDR3 DNA, CDR3 protein. D genes are given only for firm matches. The size entry is marked missing in some rows and otherwise reads once, few, many or a size class.

abundance: -
j_gene: TRBJ2-3
d_gene: -
v_gene: TRBV9
CDR3nt: TGTGCCAGCAGCGCTATACAGGCAGATACGCAGTATTTT
CDR3aa: CASSAIQADTQYF

abundance: few
j_gene: TRBJ2-2
d_gene: TRBD2
v_gene: TRBV4-3
CDR3nt: TGCGCCAGCAGCCAAGAGCCCCCGGGGGGACGCACCGGGGAGCTGTTTTTT
CDR3aa: CASSQEPPGGRTGELFF

abundance: -
j_gene: TRBJ1-1
d_gene: -
v_gene: TRBV12-5
CDR3nt: TGTGCTAGTGGTTTGAACCCCACCGGGACTATGAACACTGAAGCTTTCTTT
CDR3aa: CASGLNPTGTMNTEAFF

abundance: -
j_gene: TRBJ2-1
d_gene: -
v_gene: TRBV5-8
CDR3nt: TGTGCCAGCAGCGCGACGGGACTGACTACCTACAATGAGCAGTTCTTC
CDR3aa: CASSATGLTTYNEQFF

abundance: once
j_gene: TRBJ2-7
d_gene: -
v_gene: TRBV30
CDR3nt: TGTGCCTGGAGTAGGGGGGGAGACTCCTACGAGCAGTACTTC
CDR3aa: CAWSRGGDSYEQYF

abundance: -
j_gene: TRBJ2-2
d_gene: TRBD2
v_gene: TRBV5-6
CDR3nt: TGTGCCAGCAGCCCCGGGACTAGCCCTAGGGCCGGGGAGCTGTTTTTT
CDR3aa: CASSPGTSPRAGELFF

abundance: -
j_gene: TRBJ2-1
d_gene: -
v_gene: TRBV27
CDR3nt: TGTGCCAGCAGTTTCAGCGGTGGCGGTTGGAGCTCCTACAATGAGCAGTTCTTC
CDR3aa: CASSFSGGGWSSYNEQFF

abundance: -
j_gene: TRBJ1-2
d_gene: -
v_gene: TRBV6-5
CDR3nt: TGTGCCAGCAGTTACGGGGGGGTAGGCTATGGCTACACCTTC
CDR3aa: CASSYGGVGYGYTF

abundance: -
j_gene: TRBJ2-1
d_gene: -
v_gene: TRBV27
CDR3nt: TGTGCCGCCTCCCGTGGGGAGGTCGTCAATGAGCAGTTCTTC
CDR3aa: CAASRGEVVNEQFF

abundance: -
j_gene: TRBJ2-7
d_gene: -
v_gene: TRBV29-1
CDR3nt: TGCAGCGTTGGAGGGGCGGGACCGTCGTGGGAGCAGTACTTC
CDR3aa: CSVGGAGPSWEQYF

abundance: -
j_gene: TRBJ2-1
d_gene: TRBD2
v_gene: TRBV4-2
CDR3nt: TGTGCCAGCAGCCAAGAGGCTAGCGGTACTTTCGACAATGAGCAGTTCTTC
CDR3aa: CASSQEASGTFDNEQFF

abundance: -
j_gene: TRBJ2-7
d_gene: -
v_gene: TRBV5-1
CDR3nt: TGCGCCAGCAGCTCCCTCTCCTACGAGCAGTACTTC
CDR3aa: CASSSLSYEQYF

abundance: few
j_gene: TRBJ2-3
d_gene: -
v_gene: TRBV4-3
CDR3nt: TGCGCCAGCAGCCAGCTGGCCGGGGTGATCAGAGCAGATACGCAGTATTTT
CDR3aa: CASSQLAGVIRADTQYF

abundance: -
j_gene: TRBJ1-3
d_gene: TRBD1
v_gene: TRBV29-1
CDR3nt: TGCAGCGTTGGCCGGGACAGTGGAAACACCATATATTTT
CDR3aa: CSVGRDSGNTIYF

abundance: -
j_gene: TRBJ2-1
d_gene: TRBD2
v_gene: TRBV13
CDR3nt: TGTGCCAGCAGCCGGACGGGACTAGCGGCCAATGAGCAGTTCTTC
CDR3aa: CASSRTGLAANEQFF

abundance: -
j_gene: TRBJ2-3
d_gene: -
v_gene: TRBV4-3
CDR3nt: TGCGCCAGCAGCCACAGGGATGGGGGCACAGATACGCAGTATTTT
CDR3aa: CASSHRDGGTDTQYF

abundance: -
j_gene: TRBJ2-1
d_gene: -
v_gene: TRBV7-7
CDR3nt: TGTGCCAGCAGCCCTAGAGTTGGGGCGGATGAGCAGTTCTTC
CDR3aa: CASSPRVGADEQFF

abundance: -
j_gene: TRBJ1-5
d_gene: -
v_gene: TRBV2
CDR3nt: TGTGCCAGCACCAACCAACAGGGATCCCATCAGCCCCAGCATTTT
CDR3aa: CASTNQQGSHQPQHF

abundance: -
j_gene: TRBJ2-7
d_gene: -
v_gene: TRBV28
CDR3nt: TGTGCCAGCAGTTTTAGGGAGATTCCTTACGAGCAGTACTTC
CDR3aa: CASSFREIPYEQYF

abundance: -
j_gene: TRBJ2-1
d_gene: TRBD1
v_gene: TRBV7-2
CDR3nt: TGTGCCAGCAGCCCGGACAGGGGGTACAATGAGCAGTTCTTC
CDR3aa: CASSPDRGYNEQFF

abundance: -
j_gene: TRBJ2-5
d_gene: TRBD1
v_gene: TRBV6-1
CDR3nt: TGTGCCAGCAGTGAAATCAGGGGGCCCCAAGAGACCCAGTACTTC
CDR3aa: CASSEIRGPQETQYF

abundance: -
j_gene: TRBJ1-4
d_gene: -
v_gene: TRBV20-1
CDR3nt: TGCAGTGCCCCAGGCGGGGAAAAACTGTTTTTT
CDR3aa: CSAPGGEKLFF

abundance: -
j_gene: TRBJ2-7
d_gene: TRBD2
v_gene: TRBV7-9
CDR3nt: TGTGCCAGCAGCTCAACGACTAGCGGGAGAAACTCCTACGAGCAGTACTTC
CDR3aa: CASSSTTSGRNSYEQYF